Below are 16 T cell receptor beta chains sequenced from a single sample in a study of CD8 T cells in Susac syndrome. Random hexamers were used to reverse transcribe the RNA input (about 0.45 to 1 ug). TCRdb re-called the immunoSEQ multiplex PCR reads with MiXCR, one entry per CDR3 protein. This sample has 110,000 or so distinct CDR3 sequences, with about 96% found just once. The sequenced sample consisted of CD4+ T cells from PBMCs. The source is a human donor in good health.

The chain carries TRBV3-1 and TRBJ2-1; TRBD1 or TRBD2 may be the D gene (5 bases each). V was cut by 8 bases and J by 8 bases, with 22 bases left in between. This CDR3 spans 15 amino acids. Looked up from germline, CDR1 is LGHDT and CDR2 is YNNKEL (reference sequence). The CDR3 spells CASGSGPRVLDEQFF. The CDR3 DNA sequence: TGTGCCAGCGGCTCGGGACCAAGAGTCCTCGATGAGCAGTTCTTC.

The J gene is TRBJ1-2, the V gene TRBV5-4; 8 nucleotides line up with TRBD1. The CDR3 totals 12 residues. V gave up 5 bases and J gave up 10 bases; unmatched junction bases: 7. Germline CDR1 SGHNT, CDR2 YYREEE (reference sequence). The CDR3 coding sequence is TGTGCCAGCAGGCGACAGGGGAATACCTACACCTTC. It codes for CASRRQGNTYTF.

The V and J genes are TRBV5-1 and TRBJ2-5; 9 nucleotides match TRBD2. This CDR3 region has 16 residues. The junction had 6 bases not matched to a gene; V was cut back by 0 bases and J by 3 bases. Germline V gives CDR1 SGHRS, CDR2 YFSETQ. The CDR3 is CASSLAVAGGKETQYF. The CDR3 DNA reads TGCGCCAGCAGCTTGGCCGTGGCGGGGGGGAAAGAGACCCAGTACTTC.

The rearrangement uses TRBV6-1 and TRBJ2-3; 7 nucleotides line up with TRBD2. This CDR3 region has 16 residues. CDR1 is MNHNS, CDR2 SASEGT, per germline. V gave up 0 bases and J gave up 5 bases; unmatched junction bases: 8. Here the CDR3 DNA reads TGTGCCAGCAGTGAAGCGCAACGGACTAGGGGAGATACGCAGTATTTT. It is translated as CASSEAQRTRGDTQYF.

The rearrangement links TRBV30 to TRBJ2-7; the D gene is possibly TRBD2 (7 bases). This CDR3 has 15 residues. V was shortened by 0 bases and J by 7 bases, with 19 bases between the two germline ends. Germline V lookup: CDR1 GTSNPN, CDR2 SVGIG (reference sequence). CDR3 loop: CAWSVFDGGAREQYF. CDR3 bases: TGTGCCTGGAGTGTATTTGATGGGGGGGCGAGGGAGCAGTACTTC.

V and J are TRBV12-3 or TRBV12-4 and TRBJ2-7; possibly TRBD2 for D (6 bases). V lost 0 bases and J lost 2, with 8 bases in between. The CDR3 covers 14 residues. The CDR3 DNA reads TGTGCCAGCAGTTTAGCGCGGGGCACCTACGAGCAGTACTTC. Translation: CASSLARGTYEQYF.

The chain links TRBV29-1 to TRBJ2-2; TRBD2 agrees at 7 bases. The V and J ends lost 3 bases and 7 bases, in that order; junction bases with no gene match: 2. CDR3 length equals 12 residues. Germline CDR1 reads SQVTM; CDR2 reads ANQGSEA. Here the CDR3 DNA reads TGCAGCGTTGAGTCGGGAGGCGGGGAGCTGTTTTTT. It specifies CSVESGGGELFF.

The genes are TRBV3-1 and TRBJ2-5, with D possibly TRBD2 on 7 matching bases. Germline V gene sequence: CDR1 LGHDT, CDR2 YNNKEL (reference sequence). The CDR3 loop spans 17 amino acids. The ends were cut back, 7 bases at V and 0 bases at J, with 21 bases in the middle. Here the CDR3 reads CASNSRRFGGHQETQYF. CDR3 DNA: TGTGCCAGCAACTCCAGAAGATTCGGGGGGCACCAAGAGACCCAGTACTTC.

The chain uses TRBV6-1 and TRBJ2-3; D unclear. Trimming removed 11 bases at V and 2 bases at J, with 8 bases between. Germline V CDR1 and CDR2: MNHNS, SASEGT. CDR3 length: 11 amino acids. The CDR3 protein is CAASATDTQYF. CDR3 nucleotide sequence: TGTGCCGCTTCCGCCACAGATACGCAGTATTTT.

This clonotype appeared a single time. CDR3 in amino acids: CASSIARTITDTQYF. The CDR3 region has the DNA TGTGCCAGTAGTATAGCCCGGACCATCACAGATACGCAGTATTTT. The chain combines TRBV19 with TRBJ2-3; no definite D call. The V and J ends lost 1 base and 2 bases respectively, with 10 bases between them. Per germline, CDR1 LNHDA and CDR2 SQIVND (reference sequence). The CDR3 covers 15 residues.

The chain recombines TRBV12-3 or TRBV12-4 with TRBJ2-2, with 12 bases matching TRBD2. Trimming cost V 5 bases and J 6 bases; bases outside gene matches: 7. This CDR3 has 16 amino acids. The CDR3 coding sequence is TGTGCCAGCAGTAAAGCGTCTAGCGGGGGGGCCGGGGAGCTGTTTTTT. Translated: CASSKASSGGAGELFF.

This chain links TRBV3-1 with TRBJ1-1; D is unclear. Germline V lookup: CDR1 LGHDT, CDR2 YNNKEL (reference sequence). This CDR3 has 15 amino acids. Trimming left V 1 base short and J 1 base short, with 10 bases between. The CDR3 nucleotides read TGTGCCAGCAGCCAAGGATTACGAGAGAACACTGAAGCTTTCTTT. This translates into CASSQGLRENTEAFF.

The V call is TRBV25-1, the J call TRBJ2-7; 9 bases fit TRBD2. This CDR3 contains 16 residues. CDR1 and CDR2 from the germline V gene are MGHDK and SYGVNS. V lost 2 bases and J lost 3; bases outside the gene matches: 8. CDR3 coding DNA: TGTGCCAGCAGTGAAGCCGGGACTAGCATCTTCTACGAGCAGTACTTC. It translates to CASSEAGTSIFYEQYF.

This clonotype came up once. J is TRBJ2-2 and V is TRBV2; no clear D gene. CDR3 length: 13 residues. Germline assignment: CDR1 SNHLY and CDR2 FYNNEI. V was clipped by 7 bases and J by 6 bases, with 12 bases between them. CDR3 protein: CASTEVRAGELFF. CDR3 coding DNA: TGTGCCAGCACCGAAGTTCGAGCCGGGGAGCTGTTTTTT.

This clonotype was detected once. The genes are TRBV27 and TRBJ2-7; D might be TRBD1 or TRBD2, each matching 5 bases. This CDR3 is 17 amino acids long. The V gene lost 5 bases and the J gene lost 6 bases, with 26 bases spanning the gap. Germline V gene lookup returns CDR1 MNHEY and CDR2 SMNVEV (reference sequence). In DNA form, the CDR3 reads TGTGCCAGCAGTCCCTTCGGCTCCGGGCCCGGGGCTCTCGAGCAGTACTTC. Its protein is CASSPFGSGPGALEQYF.

CDR3 loop: CSARYPGLDYNEQFF. The CDR3 nucleotides read TGCAGTGCTAGATATCCGGGACTAGACTACAATGAGCAGTTCTTC. The chain joins TRBV20-1 to TRBJ2-1, with 8 bases identical to TRBD2. Trimming removed 2 bases from V and 3 bases from J; junction bases left unmatched: 6. Germline loops: CDR1 DFQATT, CDR2 SNEGSKA (reference sequence). The CDR3 totals 15 residues.